The TCR beta chain under discussion was sequenced for a study of T cells in Graves' hyperthyroidism and ophthalmopathy. About this clonotype itself: Antigen specificity is unknown.

Amplification yielded TCR beta CDR3 regions, with RNA transcripts as the source. RT-PCR in the first round (using the HTBI primer set) targeted the TCR CDR3. TCRdb ran MiXCR on the multiplex PCR reads and lists one entry per CDR3 protein. Of about 640,000 distinct CDR3 sequences listed, around 20% are singletons. Findings and limits, study-wide: Ophthalmopathy was model-predicted a median about 6 months pre-onset.

The study included ophthalmopathy patients with Clinical Activity Score at least 3, NOSPECS grade at least 4 and duration under 3 months. Patients having uncontrolled infection, another autoimmune disease, pregnancy or lactation were not included. Each 10 ml fresh peripheral blood draw supplied the PBMCs. The sample consisted of blood. This TCR was sampled from a man younger than 45 with Graves' ophthalmopathy.

CDR3 residues: CASGPGQGLPETQYF. The CDR3 DNA follows: TGTGCTAGTGGTCCAGGACAGGGGCTGCCAGAGACCCAGTACTTC. The V and J genes are TRBV12-5 and TRBJ2-5, with TRBD1 identical over 9 bases. Germline CDR1 and CDR2: LGHNT and FRNRAP. The CDR3 totals 15 residues. The V and J ends lost 5 bases and 4 bases, in that order; junction bases with no gene match: 8. Complete variable domain (other parts from reference TRBV12-5 and TRBJ2-5): DARVTQTPRHKVTEMGQEVTMRCQPILGHNTVFWYRQTMMQGLELLAYFRNRAPLDDSGMPKDRFSAEMPDATLATLKIQPSEPRDSAVYFCASGPGQGLPETQYFGPGTRLLVL.